One and the same sample provided the 15 T cell receptor beta chains below, sequenced in a study of blood T cell repertoires in COVID-19. The assay was immunoSEQ multiplex PCR, and TCRdb's table has in-frame clones only and misses some. There are tens of thousands of clones in the sample; approximately 90% occur only once, and about 3% lies in the top ten. Sequenced sample: peripheral blood. These receptors came from a woman aged 45-60 years with active or convalescent COVID-19.

J is TRBJ2-5 and V is TRBV21-1; the D segment call TRBD1 is taken from the table without a DNA check. TRBV21-1 is a documented pseudogene. The CDR3 has 14 amino acids. The CDR3 region has the DNA TGTGCCAGCAGGGGACACAAGTACCAAGAGACCCAGTACTTC. The encoded protein is CASRGHKYQETQYF.

Points on this clone: Additional DNA sequences in this sample encode the identical CDR3. This chain connects TRBV3-1 (or the pseudogene TRBV3-2) to TRBJ2-7; D might be TRBD2 (7 bases). In germline, CDR1 is LGHDT, CDR2 YNNKEL (reference sequence). The CDR3 has 14 amino acids. The V end was cut by 1 base, the J end by 6 bases, with 13 bases between. CDR3 DNA sequence: TGTGCCAGCAGCCAAGGAGGCGGGGGCCTCGAGCAGTACTTC. Its protein product is CASSQGGGGLEQYF.

This clone was counted once. V gene TRBV7-9 combines with J gene TRBJ1-2; D ambiguous. The CDR3 consists of 14 residues. Per the germline V gene, CDR1 is SEHNR and CDR2 is FQNEAQ (reference sequence). V lost 7 bases and J lost 2, with 14 bases in between. In DNA, the CDR3 is TGTGCCAGCACCACTATTTCGCTAAACTATGGCTACACCTTC. Amino acid sequence: CASTTISLNYGYTF.

The chain has TRBV29-1 and TRBJ2-1, with D unresolved. Germline values: CDR1 SQVTM, CDR2 ANQGSEA. V lost 6 bases and J lost 9, with 12 bases in between. The CDR3 totals 11 residues. CDR3 bases: TGCAGCGTATACAGATTCGGTGAGCAGTTCTTC. Protein sequence: CSVYRFGEQFF.

This chain joins TRBV12-3 or TRBV12-4 and TRBJ2-1; the D gene is possibly TRBD1 (6 bases). This CDR3 contains 12 residues. Deletions cut 5 bases from V and 8 bases from J, with 10 bases between. This CDR3 is CASSLRGDEQFF. The CDR3 DNA reads as TGTGCCAGCAGTCTCAGGGGAGATGAGCAGTTCTTC.

The V and J genes are TRBV27 and TRBJ1-5; no clear D. The CDR3 covers 15 residues. The germline gives CDR1 MNHEY, CDR2 SMNVEV (reference sequence). Trimming cost V 5 bases and J 0 bases, with 11 bases left between them. CDR3 sequence: CASSPNSFSNQPQHF. The CDR3 region has the DNA TGTGCCAGCAGTCCAAACAGTTTTAGCAATCAGCCCCAGCATTTT.

The chain uses TRBV4-3 and TRBJ1-2; possible D gene TRBD1, 6 bases. The germline V and J ends were trimmed by 4 bases and 1 base, with 10 bases remaining between them. Germline-derived CDR1 and CDR2 are LGHNA and YSLEER. This CDR3 region has 14 residues. In DNA form, the CDR3 reads TGCGCCAGCAGCCCGGGACACTATAACTATGGCTACACCTTC. Translation: CASSPGHYNYGYTF.

V is TRBV5-1 and J is TRBJ2-5; possible D gene TRBD1, 5 bases. The CDR3 is made up of 14 amino acids. Germline values: CDR1 SGHRS, CDR2 YFSETQ. V shed 0 bases and J shed 3 bases, with 9 bases lying between them. The CDR3 DNA reads as TGCGCCAGCAGCTTGGTACAGGAGAAAGAGACCCAGTACTTC. It translates to CASSLVQEKETQYF.

The chain recombines TRBV10-3 with TRBJ2-1; 7 positions match TRBD1. The junction had 9 bases not matched to a gene; V was cut back by 6 bases and J by 7 bases. Per the germline V gene, CDR1 is ENHRY and CDR2 is SYGVKD. The length of the CDR3 is 14 residues. The DNA for the CDR3 is TGTGCCATCAGCACTACAGGGGCGAGGAATGAGCAGTTCTTC. It translates to CAISTTGARNEQFF.

This chain connects TRBV10-3 to TRBJ2-1; TRBD2 matches 13 bases. This CDR3 is 16 amino acids long. CDR1 and CDR2 from the germline V gene are ENHRY and SYGVKD. V shed 0 bases and J 7 bases; nucleotides not matched to a gene: 3. In nucleotides, the CDR3 is TGTGCCATCAGTGAGTCAACTAGCGGGGGGGTGAATGAGCAGTTCTTC. Amino acids: CAISESTSGGVNEQFF.

The J gene is TRBJ1-6, the V gene TRBV6-6; 8 positions agree with TRBD1. The CDR3 has 13 amino acids. After removal of 7 bases from V and 12 bases from J, the junction contained 8 bases not matched to a gene. CDR1 and CDR2 from the germline V gene are MNHNY and SVGAGI (reference sequence). In DNA form, the CDR3 reads TGTGCCAGCACCCAGACAGGGGTTCGACCCCTCCACTTT. It is translated as CASTQTGVRPLHF.

The chain carries TRBV7-9 and TRBJ1-5; possibly TRBD1 for D (6 bases). CDR3 length equals 16 residues. Trimming removed 6 bases from V and 0 bases from J, with 15 bases in between. CDR1 SEHNR and CDR2 FQNEAQ come from the germline V gene (reference sequence). DNA of the CDR3: TGTGCCAGCAGTTCCTGGACAGCAATTAGCAATCAGCCCCAGCATTTT. Amino acid sequence: CASSSWTAISNQPQHF.

V usage is TRBV19 and J usage is TRBJ1-5, with D uncertain. The CDR3 is 15 amino acids. CDR1 LNHDA and CDR2 SQIVND come from the germline V gene (reference sequence). Trimming stripped 5 bases from V and 3 bases from J, with 14 bases between. CDR3 protein: CASSLVNRVNQPQHF. The CDR3 region has the DNA TGTGCCAGTAGTCTGGTTAATAGAGTCAATCAGCCCCAGCATTTT.

The rearrangement joins TRBV14 to TRBJ1-2, with a tentative D call TRBD1 (6 bases). The V gene lost 4 bases and the J gene lost 0 bases, with 18 bases spanning the gap. This CDR3 contains 17 residues. Per germline, CDR1 SGHDN and CDR2 FVKESK. CDR3 bases: TGTGCCAGCAGCCCCATTCTCCGGGACACCTCTAACTATGGCTACACCTTC. It encodes CASSPILRDTSNYGYTF.

The chain has TRBV19 and TRBJ2-6; D is possibly TRBD2 (5 bases). This CDR3 region has 14 residues. The germline V and J ends were trimmed by 6 bases and 1 base, with 7 bases remaining between them. From germline, CDR1 is LNHDA and CDR2 SQIVND (reference sequence). This CDR3 reads CASSRDSGANVLTF. DNA for the CDR3: TGTGCCAGTAGCCGGGATTCTGGGGCCAACGTCCTGACTTTC.